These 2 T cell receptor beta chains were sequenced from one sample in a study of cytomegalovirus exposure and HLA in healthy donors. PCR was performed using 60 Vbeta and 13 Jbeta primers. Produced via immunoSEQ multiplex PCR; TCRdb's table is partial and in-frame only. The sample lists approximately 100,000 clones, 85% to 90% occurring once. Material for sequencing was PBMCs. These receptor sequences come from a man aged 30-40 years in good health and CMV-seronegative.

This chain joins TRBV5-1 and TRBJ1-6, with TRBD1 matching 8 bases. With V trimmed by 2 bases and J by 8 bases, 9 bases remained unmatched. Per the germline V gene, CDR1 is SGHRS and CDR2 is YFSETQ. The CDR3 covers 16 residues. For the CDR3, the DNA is TGCGCCAGCAGCTTAGGACAGGGAGGTAATGATTCACCCCTCCACTTT. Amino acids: CASSLGQGGNDSPLHF.

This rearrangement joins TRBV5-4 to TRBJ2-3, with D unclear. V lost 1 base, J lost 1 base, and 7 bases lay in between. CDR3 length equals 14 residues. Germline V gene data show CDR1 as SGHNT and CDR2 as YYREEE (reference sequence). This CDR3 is CASSLSRGTDTQYF. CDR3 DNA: TGTGCCAGCAGCTTGTCCCGGGGCACAGATACGCAGTATTTT.